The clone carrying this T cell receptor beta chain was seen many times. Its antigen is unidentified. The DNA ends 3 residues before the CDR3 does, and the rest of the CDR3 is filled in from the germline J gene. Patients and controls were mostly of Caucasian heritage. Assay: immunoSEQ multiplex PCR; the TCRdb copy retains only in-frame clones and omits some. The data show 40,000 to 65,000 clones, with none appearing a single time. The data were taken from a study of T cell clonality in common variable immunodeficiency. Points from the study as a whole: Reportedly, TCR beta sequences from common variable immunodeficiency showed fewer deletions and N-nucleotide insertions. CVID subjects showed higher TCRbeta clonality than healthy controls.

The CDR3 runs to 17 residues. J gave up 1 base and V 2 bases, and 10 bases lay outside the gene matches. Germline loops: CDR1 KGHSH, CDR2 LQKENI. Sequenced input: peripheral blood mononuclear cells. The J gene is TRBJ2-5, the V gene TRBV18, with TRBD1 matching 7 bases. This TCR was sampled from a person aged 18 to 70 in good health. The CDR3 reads CASSPSRGTALQETQYF. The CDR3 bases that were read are TGTGCCAGCTCACCAAGCAGGGGGACAGCTCTCCAAGAGACC.